One and the same sample provided the 13 T cell receptor beta chains below, sequenced in a study of shared clonotypes between healthy human individuals. The data were produced by immunoSEQ multiplex PCR, yet TCRdb's version contains in-frame clones alone and is incomplete. This sample has over 2,000,000 clones, with just over 90% found just once. As defined, naive CD8 cells were CD45RO-negative and positively selected for CCR7, with terminally differentiated effector memory CD45RA+ cells excluded. Sequences were obtained from naive CD8+ T cells from PBMCs. The receptors derive from a man aged 18 to 35 in good health. Some clones in this sample may be carry-over from other donors' samples.

J is TRBJ2-7 and V is TRBV27, with 11 bases that match TRBD2. V lost 1 base to trimming and J lost 6 bases; unmatched junction nucleotides: 11. The CDR3 sequence is 17 residues long. Per the germline V gene, CDR1 is MNHEY and CDR2 is SMNVEV (reference sequence). CDR3 amino acids: CASSLLPTSGSLFEQYF. The DNA for the CDR3 is TGTGCCAGCAGTTTATTACCTACTAGCGGGAGCCTATTCGAGCAGTACTTC.

The CDR3 nucleotides read TGTGCCAGCAGTATCTACCAGACAGGGTTAGAGGAGACCCAGTACTTC. Translated: CASSIYQTGLEETQYF. The chain links TRBV27 to TRBJ2-5, with 7 bases aligning to TRBD1. The V gene end was trimmed by 5 bases and the J gene end by 5 bases; junction bases not matched to a gene: 14. The germline V gene has CDR1 MNHEY and CDR2 SMNVEV (reference sequence). The CDR3 consists of 16 residues.

V usage is TRBV11-2 and J usage is TRBJ2-1; 8 nucleotides agree with TRBD2. Trimming cost V 0 bases and J 4 bases; bases outside gene matches: 14. The CDR3 sequence is 19 residues long. CDR1 SGHAT and CDR2 FQNNGV come from the germline V gene. The CDR3 here is CASSLDPSGRPGPYNEQFF. In nucleotides, the CDR3 is TGTGCCAGCAGCTTAGATCCTAGCGGGCGCCCTGGGCCGTACAATGAGCAGTTCTTC.

The genes are TRBV9 and TRBJ1-5, with a tentative D call TRBD1 (5 bases). V lost 3 bases and J lost 3, with 13 bases in between. The CDR3 is made up of 15 amino acids. Looked up from germline, CDR1 is SGDLS and CDR2 is YYNGEE. The DNA of the CDR3 is TGTGCCAGCAGCGATGACAGCTCCTCCAATCAGCCCCAGCATTTT. Translated: CASSDDSSSNQPQHF.

This rearrangement joins TRBV5-8 to TRBJ2-7, with D perhaps matching TRBD1 or TRBD2 (5 bases each). The CDR3 has 14 residues. Trimming took 6 bases from V and 1 from J, leaving 14 bases between them. The germline gives CDR1 SGHTS, CDR2 YDEGEE. CDR3: CASTYGTDSYEQYF. CDR3 nucleotide sequence: TGTGCCAGCACCTATGGGACGGATTCCTACGAGCAGTACTTC.

This sequence joins TRBV28 and TRBJ2-3, with a possible D match to TRBD1 (6 bases). The CDR3 length is 15 residues. From germline, CDR1 is MDHEN and CDR2 SYDVKM. V gave up 7 bases and J gave up 0 bases, with 14 bases separating them. CDR3 protein: CASTIGGSSTDTQYF. For the CDR3, the DNA is TGTGCCAGCACCATAGGGGGTTCTAGCACAGATACGCAGTATTTT. The complete variable domain, with remaining parts taken from reference TRBV28 and TRBJ2-3, reads DVKVTQSSRYLVKRTGEKVFLECVQDMDHENMFWYRQDPGLGLRLIYFSYDVKMKEKGDIPEGYSVSREKKERFSLILESASTNQTSMYLCASTIGGSSTDTQYFGPGTRLTVL.

This clone was observed once. This sequence joins TRBV5-5 and TRBJ2-3, with 8 bases matching TRBD1. V lost 4 bases to trimming and J lost 0 bases; unmatched junction nucleotides: 10. This CDR3 spans 17 amino acids. In germline, CDR1 is SGHKS, CDR2 YYEKEE (reference sequence). CDR3 loop: CASSRSDRGRSTDTQYF. As DNA, the CDR3 is TGTGCCAGCAGCCGATCCGACAGGGGTCGGAGCACAGATACGCAGTATTTT.

Points on this clone: One junction end disagrees with the germline gene, perhaps due to a read error. The chain combines TRBV5-4 with TRBJ2-7; 7 bases line up with TRBD1. The CDR3 has 11 amino acids. Germline V gene data show CDR1 as SGHNT and CDR2 as YYREEE (reference sequence). CDR3 sequence (DNA): TGTGCCAGCGGGGAGAGGGACAGCACTTGTTTC. Residues: CASGERDSTCF.

This clone was recorded at least ten times. The rearrangement joins TRBV2 to TRBJ1-5; 7 bases agree with TRBD1. The germline V gene encodes CDR1 SNHLY and CDR2 FYNNEI. This CDR3 spans 18 amino acids. V shed 3 bases, J shed 5 bases, and the junction held 16 bases outside the gene matches. The CDR3 sequence is CASSDNTGTALPYQPQHF. DNA for the CDR3: TGTGCCAGCAGTGATAATACCGGGACAGCTCTCCCCTATCAGCCCCAGCATTTT.

Turning to this clone: The same CDR3 also results from other DNA sequences found in this sample. The chain joins TRBV6-6 to TRBJ2-7; possibly TRBD1 for D (6 bases). V dropped 2 bases and J dropped 2 bases, with 7 bases sitting between them. CDR1 and CDR2 (germline): MNHNY, SVGAGI (reference sequence). The CDR3 is made up of 13 amino acids. CDR3 nucleotide sequence: TGTGCCAGCAGTTACGACAGGACCTACGAGCAGTACTTC. Its translation is CASSYDRTYEQYF.

With respect to this clone: The same CDR3 is also encoded by other DNA sequences in this sample. The chain has TRBV9 and TRBJ2-5; D perhaps matches TRBD1 (5 bases). Trimming took 4 bases from V and 5 from J, leaving 9 bases between them. The CDR3 is 12 residues long. CDR1 is SGDLS and CDR2 is YYNGEE in the germline V gene. CDR3 sequence reads: CASSPPGETQYF. The CDR3 DNA reads TGTGCCAGCAGCCCGCCAGGGGAGACCCAGTACTTC.

This sequence joins TRBV11-3 and TRBJ2-1; TRBD2 matches at 11 bases. The germline V gene encodes CDR1 SGHNT and CDR2 YENEEA. The CDR3 runs to 15 residues. J was trimmed by 6 bases and V by 4 bases; bases with no gene match: 5. The CDR3 DNA reads TGTGCCAGCAGCTCCCTAACTAGCGGGAGCAATGAGCAGTTCTTC. Protein sequence: CASSSLTSGSNEQFF.

The V gene is TRBV19, the J gene TRBJ1-2; D is uncertain. V dropped 10 bases and J dropped 8 bases, with 11 bases sitting between them. The V gene's germline CDR1 is LNHDA and CDR2 SQIVND (reference sequence). This CDR3 is 10 amino acids long. The CDR3 nucleotides read TGTGCCAAGGGATCGGGAGGCTACACCTTC. Amino acid sequence: CAKGSGGYTF.